This entry lists 27 T cell receptor beta chains sequenced from one sample in a study of blood T cells in healthy people across ages. Alongside a J-beta primer mix, a sample-barcoded 5' primer served in a second PCR lasting about 7 to 12 cycles. TCRdb re-called the 5' RACE reads through MiXCR, storing one row per CDR3 protein. The sample shows 1,300,000 or so distinct CDR3 sequences, almost 60% of them seen only once. Sequenced material: blood. All receptors come from a man aged 18 to 30 in good health.

The V call is TRBV2, the J call TRBJ2-6; no clear D gene. Between the trimmed V and J ends, which lost 1 base and 0 bases, there was a span of 4 bases. CDR3 length: 15 residues. Germline V lookup: CDR1 SNHLY, CDR2 FYNNEI. The CDR3 DNA reads TGTGCCAGCAGTGAAGACTTCTCTGGGGCCAACGTCCTGACTTTC. This gives the protein CASSEDFSGANVLTF. Together with reference TRBV2 and TRBJ2-6, the CDR3 gives the full variable domain: EPEVTQTPSHQVTQMGQEVILRCVPISNHLYFYWYRQILGQKVEFLVSFYNNEISEKSEIFDDQFSVERPDGSNFTLKIRSTKLEDSAMYFCASSEDFSGANVLTFGAGSRLTVL.

The rearrangement joins TRBV3-1 to TRBJ2-3; 9 nucleotides agree with TRBD2. V dropped 8 bases and J dropped 4; count of bases not matched to a gene: 10. This CDR3 comprises 15 residues. Looked up from germline, CDR1 is LGHDT and CDR2 is YNNKEL (reference sequence). The CDR3: CASEGLAGVADTQYF. The CDR3 nucleotides read TGTGCCAGCGAGGGGTTAGCGGGGGTTGCAGATACGCAGTATTTT.

This chain links TRBV9 with TRBJ1-4; D not resolved. Trimming pared 4 bases from V and 3 bases from J, leaving 22 bases between. Germline V lookup: CDR1 SGDLS, CDR2 YYNGEE. The CDR3 extends over 18 amino acids. Here the CDR3 reads CASSPRHNAGAANEKLFF. The CDR3 nucleotides read TGTGCCAGCAGCCCCCGACACAACGCCGGAGCGGCTAATGAAAAACTGTTTTTT.

This clonotype was seen a few times. The genes are TRBV6-1 and TRBJ1-2; no reliable D call. Germline loops: CDR1 MNHNS, CDR2 SASEGT. The length of the CDR3 is 18 residues. V was trimmed by 0 bases and J by 0 bases, leaving 17 bases between them. The DNA of the CDR3 is TGTGCCAGCAGTGAAGCGGTGGCGGAAACGGCCCCTAACTATGGCTACACCTTC. Its protein product is CASSEAVAETAPNYGYTF.

V usage is TRBV7-9 and J usage is TRBJ1-5, with no clear D. The germline CDR1 and CDR2 sequences are SEHNR and FQNEAQ (reference sequence). V was clipped by 5 bases and J by 3 bases, with 11 bases between them. CDR3 length: 14 residues. DNA of the CDR3: TGTGCCAGCAGCCCTCTTCAGGACAATCAGCCCCAGCATTTT. Amino acid sequence: CASSPLQDNQPQHF.

About this clonotype: An end of the junction does not agree with germline; a read error may underlie this. The gene calls are TRBV7-7 and TRBJ2-5; D may be TRBD2 (6 bases). The assigned J gene may be wrong: the sequence end matches TRBJ2-7 better. Germline V gene lookup returns CDR1 SSHAT and CDR2 FNYEAQ (reference sequence). This CDR3 has 13 amino acids. The CDR3 spells CASSRDFGYEQYF. The CDR3 coding sequence is TGTGCTAGCAGCCGGGACTTTGGCTACGAGCAGTACTTC.

The genes are TRBV20-1 and TRBJ2-1; the D gene is possibly TRBD1 (6 bases). The CDR3 sequence is 16 residues long. The germline gives CDR1 DFQATT, CDR2 SNEGSKA (reference sequence). V was shortened by 0 bases and J by 6 bases, with 18 bases between the two germline ends. CDR3 region: CSARDPGGLRGNEQFF. The DNA of the CDR3 is TGCAGTGCTAGAGATCCGGGTGGTCTCAGGGGCAATGAGCAGTTCTTC.

This chain connects TRBV6-5 to TRBJ2-3; a possible D gene is TRBD2 (6 bases). Between the trimmed V and J ends, which lost 4 bases and 4 bases, there was a span of 18 bases. The germline V gene has CDR1 MNHEY and CDR2 SVGAGI. The CDR3 spans 16 residues. The CDR3 sequence: CASSSYYGGVSDTQYF. Written as DNA, the CDR3 is TGTGCCAGCAGTTCATATTACGGGGGAGTTTCAGATACGCAGTATTTT.

This rearrangement joins TRBV10-3 to TRBJ1-5, with a weak D call TRBD1 (6 bases). Looked up from germline, CDR1 is ENHRY and CDR2 is SYGVKD. The V end was cut by 6 bases, the J end by 5 bases, with 14 bases between. This CDR3 contains 14 residues. CDR3 nucleotides: TGTGCCATCAGCGAAGGCGGGGGGCATCAGCCCCAGCATTTT. Protein: CAISEGGGHQPQHF.

This clonotype was detected only once. V gene TRBV6-5 combines with J gene TRBJ2-7, with 9 bases aligning to TRBD1. V lost 1 base, J lost 3 bases, and 4 bases stayed unmatched. The germline gives CDR1 MNHEY, CDR2 SVGAGI. This CDR3 spans 15 amino acids. Here the CDR3 DNA reads TGTGCCAGCAGTTACTGGACAGGGGCCTACTACGAGCAGTACTTC. This translates into CASSYWTGAYYEQYF.

This clonotype was picked up a small number of times. The J gene is TRBJ2-7, the V gene TRBV4-3; 10 bases align to TRBD1. The CDR3 spans 16 residues. The V gene end was trimmed by 0 bases and the J gene end by 4 bases; junction bases not matched to a gene: 6. The germline CDR1 and CDR2 sequences are LGHNA and YSLEER. Written as DNA, the CDR3 is TGCGCCAGCAGCCAAGATTGGGGACAGGGGTTTTACGAGCAGTACTTC. Its translation is CASSQDWGQGFYEQYF.

This clonotype turned up a few times. The chain joins TRBV4-1 to TRBJ1-2, with 8 positions matching TRBD1. The V segment lost 7 bases and the J segment 4 bases; nucleotides outside the gene matches: 8. This CDR3 region has 14 residues. Germline values: CDR1 MGHRA, CDR2 YSYEKL. CDR3 region: CASMGAGGGYGYTF. In nucleotides, the CDR3 is TGCGCCAGCATGGGGGCAGGGGGCGGCTATGGCTACACCTTC.

The chain is built from TRBV4-1 and TRBJ2-1; unclear D gene. Per the germline V gene, CDR1 is MGHRA and CDR2 is YSYEKL. The CDR3 is 14 residues long. Trimming took 0 bases from V and 5 from J, leaving 8 bases between them. The CDR3 region is CASSQEGVDNEQFF. The DNA of the CDR3 is TGCGCCAGCAGCCAAGAAGGAGTGGACAATGAGCAGTTCTTC.

There are a few counts of this clonotype. The J gene is TRBJ2-5, the V gene TRBV29-1, with D perhaps being TRBD1 or TRBD2 (5 bases each). CDR1 SQVTM and CDR2 ANQGSEA come from the germline V gene. The length of the CDR3 is 14 residues. Trimming removed 3 bases at V and 7 bases at J, with 18 bases between. Here the CDR3 DNA reads TGCAGCGTTGAGATGTATGGGGGATCGGGGACCCAGTACTTC. Its protein is CSVEMYGGSGTQYF.

This clonotype turned up a few times. The chain joins TRBV6-6 to TRBJ2-1; 14 nucleotides align to TRBD2. Trimming removed 2 bases from V and 10 bases from J; junction bases left unmatched: 7. The length of the CDR3 is 16 residues. Germline V gene sequence: CDR1 MNHNY, CDR2 SVGAGI (reference sequence). CDR3 sequence reads: CASSYPGLAGVHEQFF. CDR3 coding DNA: TGTGCCAGCAGTTACCCGGGACTAGCGGGAGTTCACGAGCAGTTCTTC.

In this sample, this clonotype turned up a few times. The gene calls are TRBV5-1 and TRBJ2-7, with D possibly being TRBD2 (6 bases). Deletions cut 2 bases from V and 6 bases from J, with 12 bases between. The CDR3 totals 13 residues. Germline V gene sequence: CDR1 SGHRS, CDR2 YFSETQ. As DNA, the CDR3 is TGCGCCAGCAGCTTCGGGGGTTTGAGCGAGCAGTACTTC. Translating it yields CASSFGGLSEQYF.

The J gene is TRBJ2-5, the V gene TRBV20-1; D is perhaps TRBD2 (7 bases). Germline V gene data show CDR1 as DFQATT and CDR2 as SNEGSKA (reference sequence). Trimming pared 3 bases from V and 0 bases from J, leaving 20 bases between. This CDR3 has 17 amino acids. In DNA, the CDR3 is TGCAGTGCTAGGAGGGGGGTTAGCGGGTGGTACCAAGAGACCCAGTACTTC. It is translated as CSARRGVSGWYQETQYF.

The rearrangement joins TRBV24-1 to TRBJ2-3; 8 bases are shared with TRBD2. V lost 12 bases to trimming and J lost 2 bases; unmatched junction nucleotides: 9. Germline CDR1 reads KGHDR; CDR2 reads SFDVKD. This CDR3 region has 14 residues. This CDR3 is CAADGGGVTDTQYF. CDR3 coding DNA: TGTGCCGCCGACGGGGGGGGCGTCACAGATACGCAGTATTTT.

The chain combines TRBV4-3 with TRBJ2-1; a weak D match, TRBD2 (5 bases). Trimming took off 1 base at V and 6 bases at J, with 13 bases between the two ends. Germline-derived CDR1 and CDR2 are LGHNA and YSLEER. The CDR3 runs to 15 residues. CDR3 region: CASSQGRGRANEQFF. The CDR3 region has the DNA TGCGCCAGCAGCCAAGGACGAGGGCGAGCCAATGAGCAGTTCTTC.

This clonotype occurred a few times. The rearrangement joins TRBV29-1 to TRBJ2-5; D is possibly TRBD2 (5 bases). Germline-derived CDR1 and CDR2 are SQVTM and ANQGSEA. V lost 4 bases, J lost 11 bases, and 23 bases lay in between. The CDR3 totals 14 residues. The CDR3 DNA reads as TGCAGCGTTGTAAGCAGTTCCCCTACGTGGGAGCAGTACTTC. This gives the protein CSVVSSSPTWEQYF.

Details on this clonotype: The junction differs from germline at one of its ends, possibly a read error. The chain recombines TRBV7-7 with TRBJ2-5; tentatively, D is TRBD1 (5 bases). The J call may be faulty, since TRBJ2-7 better matches the DNA end. The CDR3 is 13 residues long. The germline V gene has CDR1 SSHAT and CDR2 FNYEAQ (reference sequence). For the CDR3, the DNA is TGTGCTAGCAGCCCCAACGGCAGGGACGAGCAGTACTTC. Residues: CASSPNGRDEQYF.

V usage is TRBV2 and J usage is TRBJ2-4; 7 bases are a match to TRBD1. The end of the DNA is better explained by TRBJ2-7, so the J call may be wrong. Germline assignment: CDR1 SNHLY and CDR2 FYNNEI. CDR3 length equals 13 residues. CDR3 DNA: TGTGCCAGCATAGGGGACAGTTTCTACGAGCAGTACTTC. Translation: CASIGDSFYEQYF.

The chain uses TRBV4-2 and TRBJ2-7; D is undetermined. V was trimmed by 1 base and J by 4 bases, leaving 17 bases between them. Germline loops: CDR1 LGHNA, CDR2 YNFKEQ. The CDR3 is 16 amino acids. The DNA of the CDR3 is TGTGCCAGCAGCCAAGGCGAAGGGTATATGAATTACGAGCAGTACTTC. It is translated as CASSQGEGYMNYEQYF.

This clonotype came up once. The chain is built from TRBV9 and TRBJ2-2; D is perhaps TRBD1 (5 bases). The ends were cut back, 4 bases at V and 6 bases at J, with 13 bases in the middle. The CDR3 is made up of 14 amino acids. The V gene's germline CDR1 is SGDLS and CDR2 YYNGEE. DNA for the CDR3: TGTGCCAGCAGCCTAGGACATCCCGCCGGGGAGCTGTTTTTT. Amino acid sequence: CASSLGHPAGELFF.

The chain has TRBV29-1 and TRBJ2-4; maybe TRBD1 (6 bases). This CDR3 is built from 14 residues. V was clipped by 5 bases and J by 1 base, with 12 bases between them. Germline V gene lookup returns CDR1 SQVTM and CDR2 ANQGSEA. The CDR3 nucleotides read TGCAGCGTTCCAGGGGAGACGGCCAAAAACATTCAGTACTTC. Protein product: CSVPGETAKNIQYF. Complete variable domain (other parts from reference TRBV29-1 and TRBJ2-4): SAVISQKPSRDICQRGTSLTIQCQVDSQVTMMFWYRQQPGQSLTLIATANQGSEATYESGFVIDKFPISRPNLTFSTLTVSNMSPEDSSIYLCSVPGETAKNIQYFGAGTRLSVL.

This clonotype appeared many times. The chain carries TRBV7-2 and TRBJ1-1, with a tentative D call TRBD1 (5 bases). The germline V and J ends were trimmed by 1 base and 2 bases, with 17 bases remaining between them. There are 17 residues in the CDR3. CDR1 and CDR2 from the germline V gene are SGHTA and FQGNSA. The CDR3 loop is CASSLEGWGVVNTEAFF. For the CDR3, the DNA is TGTGCCAGCAGCTTAGAGGGGTGGGGGGTCGTAAACACTGAAGCTTTCTTT.

This chain connects TRBV20-1 to TRBJ2-3; 13 bases agree with TRBD2. The length of the CDR3 is 14 residues. Germline V CDR1 and CDR2: DFQATT, SNEGSKA (reference sequence). CDR3 protein: CRVLTSGGNHTQYF. CDR3 in DNA: TGCAGAGTGCTGACTAGCGGGGGGAACCATACGCAGTATTTT.